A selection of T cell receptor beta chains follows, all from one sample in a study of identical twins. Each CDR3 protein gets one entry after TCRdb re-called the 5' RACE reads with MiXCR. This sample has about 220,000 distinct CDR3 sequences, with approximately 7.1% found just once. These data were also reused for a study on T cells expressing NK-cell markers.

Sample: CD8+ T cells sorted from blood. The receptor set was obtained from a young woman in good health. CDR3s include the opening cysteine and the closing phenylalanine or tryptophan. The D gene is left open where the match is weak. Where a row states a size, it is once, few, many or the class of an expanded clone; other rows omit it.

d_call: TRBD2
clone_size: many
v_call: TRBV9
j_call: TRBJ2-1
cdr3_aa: CASNPRTSGDYNEQFF
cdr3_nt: TGTGCCAGCAACCCCCGGACTAGCGGGGACTACAATGAGCAGTTCTTC

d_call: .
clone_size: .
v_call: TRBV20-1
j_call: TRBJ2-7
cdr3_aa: CSARDEQGFYEQYF
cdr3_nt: TGCAGTGCTAGAGATGAACAGGGTTTCTACGAGCAGTACTTC

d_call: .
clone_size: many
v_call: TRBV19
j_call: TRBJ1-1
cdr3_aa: CASSIFGQNTEAFF
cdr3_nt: TGTGCCAGTAGCATCTTCGGACAGAACACTGAAGCTTTCTTT

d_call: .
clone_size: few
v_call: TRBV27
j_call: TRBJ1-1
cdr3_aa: CASSPGTLGHTEAFF
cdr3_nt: TGTGCCAGCAGTCCCGGGACATTGGGTCACACTGAAGCTTTCTTT

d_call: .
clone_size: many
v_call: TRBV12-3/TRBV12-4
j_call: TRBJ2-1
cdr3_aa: CASSLGAACFF
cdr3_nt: TGTGCCAGCAGTTTAGGGGCCGCGTGCTTCTTC

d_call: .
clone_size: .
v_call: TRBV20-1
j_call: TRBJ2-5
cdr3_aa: CSANRVSETQYF
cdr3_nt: TGCAGTGCCAACAGGGTATCAGAGACCCAGTACTTC

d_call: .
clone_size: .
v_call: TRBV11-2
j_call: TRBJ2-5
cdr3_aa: CASSYDSQEAQYF
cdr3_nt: TGTGCCAGCAGCTACGACAGCCAAGAGGCCCAGTACTTC

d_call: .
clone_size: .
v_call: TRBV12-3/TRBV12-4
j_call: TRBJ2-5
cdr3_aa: CASSLRREETQYF
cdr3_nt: TGTGCCAGCAGTTTGCGACGAGAGGAGACCCAGTACTTC

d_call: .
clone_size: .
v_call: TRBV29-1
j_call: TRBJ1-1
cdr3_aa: CSVLLGSNTEAFF
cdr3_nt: TGCAGCGTTCTATTGGGCTCGAACACTGAAGCTTTCTTT

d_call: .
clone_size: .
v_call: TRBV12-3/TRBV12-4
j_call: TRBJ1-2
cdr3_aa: CASSLSLGVEGYGYTF
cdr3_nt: TGTGCCAGCAGTTTAAGTTTGGGGGTGGAGGGTTATGGCTACACCTTC

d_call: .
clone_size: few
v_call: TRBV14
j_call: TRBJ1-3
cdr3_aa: CASSQEFSGNTIYF
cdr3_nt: TGTGCCAGCAGCCAAGAATTTTCTGGAAACACCATATATTTT

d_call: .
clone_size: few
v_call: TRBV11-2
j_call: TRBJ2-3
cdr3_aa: CASSGEGKRSTDTQYF
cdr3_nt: TGTGCCAGCAGCGGCGAGGGAAAGCGGAGCACAGATACGCAGTATTTT

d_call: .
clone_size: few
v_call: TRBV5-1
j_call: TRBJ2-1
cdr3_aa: CASSPGLESNEQFF
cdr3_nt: TGCGCCAGCAGCCCCGGACTGGAGAGCAATGAGCAGTTCTTC

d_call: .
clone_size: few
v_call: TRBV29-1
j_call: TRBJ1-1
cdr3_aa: CSVPTSDGAFF
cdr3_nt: TGCAGCGTCCCAACGAGTGATGGAGCTTTCTTT

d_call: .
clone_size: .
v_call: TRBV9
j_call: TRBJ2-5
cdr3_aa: CASSVIGQETQYF
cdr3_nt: TGTGCCAGCAGCGTAATAGGCCAAGAGACCCAGTACTTC

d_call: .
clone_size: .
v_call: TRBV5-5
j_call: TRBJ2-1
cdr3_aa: CASSPGQFF
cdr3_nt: TGTGCCAGCAGCCCTGGACAGTTCTTC

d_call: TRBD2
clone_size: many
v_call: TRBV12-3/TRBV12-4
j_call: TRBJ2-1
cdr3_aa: CASSPTSGGGYEQFF
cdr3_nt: TGTGCCAGCAGTCCCACTAGCGGAGGGGGTTATGAGCAGTTCTTC

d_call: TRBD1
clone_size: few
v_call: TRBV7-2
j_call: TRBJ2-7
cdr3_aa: CASSISRDRGYEQYF
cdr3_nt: TGTGCCAGCAGCATCAGCCGGGACAGGGGCTACGAGCAGTACTTC

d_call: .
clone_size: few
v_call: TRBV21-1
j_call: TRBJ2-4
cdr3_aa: CASSKREGKVAKNIQYF
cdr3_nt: TGTGCCAGCAGCAAAAGAGAGGGAAAGGTAGCCAAAAACATTCAGTACTTC

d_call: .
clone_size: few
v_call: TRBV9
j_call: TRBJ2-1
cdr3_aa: CASSVVGGYNEQFF
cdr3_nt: TGTGCCAGCAGCGTGGTGGGCGGCTACAATGAGCAGTTCTTC

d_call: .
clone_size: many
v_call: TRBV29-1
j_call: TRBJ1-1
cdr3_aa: CSVEGTLYTEAFF
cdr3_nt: TGCAGCGTTGAAGGGACACTCTACACTGAAGCTTTCTTT

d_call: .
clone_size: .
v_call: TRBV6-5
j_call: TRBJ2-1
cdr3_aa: CASSYSTDNEQFF
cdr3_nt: TGTGCCAGCAGTTACTCGACGGACAATGAGCAGTTCTTC

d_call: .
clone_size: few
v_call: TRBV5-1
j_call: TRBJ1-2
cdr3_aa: CASSANRADSSYGYTF
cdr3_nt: TGCGCCAGCAGCGCTAACAGGGCGGATTCCTCCTATGGCTACACCTTC

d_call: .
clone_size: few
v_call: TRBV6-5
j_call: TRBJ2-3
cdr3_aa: CASSYSALSGVTDTQYF
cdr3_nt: TGTGCCAGCAGTTACTCGGCTTTGTCGGGAGTCACAGATACGCAGTATTTT

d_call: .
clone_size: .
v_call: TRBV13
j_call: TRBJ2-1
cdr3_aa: CASSYRTNEQFF
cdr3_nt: TGTGCCAGCAGCTACCGTACAAATGAGCAGTTCTTC